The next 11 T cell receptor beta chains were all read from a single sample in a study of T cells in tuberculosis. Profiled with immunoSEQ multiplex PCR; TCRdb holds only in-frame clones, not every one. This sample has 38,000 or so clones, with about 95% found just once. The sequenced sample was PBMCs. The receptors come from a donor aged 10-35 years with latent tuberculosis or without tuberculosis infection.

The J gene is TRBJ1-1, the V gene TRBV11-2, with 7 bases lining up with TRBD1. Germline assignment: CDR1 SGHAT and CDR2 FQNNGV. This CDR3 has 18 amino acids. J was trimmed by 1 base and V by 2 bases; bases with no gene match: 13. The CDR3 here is CASSLRTGLMGKNTEAFF. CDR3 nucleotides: TGTGCCAGCAGCTTAAGGACAGGATTAATGGGAAAGAACACTGAAGCTTTCTTT. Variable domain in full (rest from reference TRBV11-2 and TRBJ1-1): EAGVAQSPRYKIIEKRQSVAFWCNPISGHATLYWYQQILGQGPKLLIQFQNNGVVDDSQLPKDRFSAERLKGVDSTLKIQPAKLEDSAVYLCASSLRTGLMGKNTEAFFGQGTRLTVV.

The CDR3 spells CASSRSRTANSNQPQHF. The CDR3 bases are TGTGCCAGCAGTCGGTCTCGGACAGCTAATAGCAATCAGCCCCAGCATTTT. The V and J genes are TRBV27 and TRBJ1-5, with TRBD1 as a possible D gene (6 bases). Germline loops: CDR1 MNHEY, CDR2 SMNVEV (reference sequence). CDR3 length equals 17 residues. Between the trimmed V and J ends, which lost 5 bases and 0 bases, there was a span of 17 bases.

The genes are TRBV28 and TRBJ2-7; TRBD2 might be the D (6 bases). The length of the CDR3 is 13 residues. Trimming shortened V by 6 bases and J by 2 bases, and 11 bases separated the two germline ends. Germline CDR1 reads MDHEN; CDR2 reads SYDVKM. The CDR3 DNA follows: TGTGCCAGCAGCGGGGGAAAGCCCTACGAGCAGTACTTC. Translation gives CASSGGKPYEQYF.

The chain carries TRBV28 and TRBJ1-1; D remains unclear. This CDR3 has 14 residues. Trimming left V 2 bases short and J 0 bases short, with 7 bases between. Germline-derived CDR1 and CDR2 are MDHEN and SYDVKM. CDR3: CASSLKQVNTEAFF. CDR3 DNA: TGTGCCAGCAGTTTAAAGCAGGTGAACACTGAAGCTTTCTTT.

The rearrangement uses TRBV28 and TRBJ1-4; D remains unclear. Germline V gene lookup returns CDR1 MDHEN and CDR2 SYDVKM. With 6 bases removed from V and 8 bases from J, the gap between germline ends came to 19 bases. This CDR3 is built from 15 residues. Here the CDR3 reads CASRRRVFRREKLFF. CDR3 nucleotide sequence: TGTGCCAGCAGACGTCGGGTCTTTCGTAGAGAAAAACTGTTTTTT.

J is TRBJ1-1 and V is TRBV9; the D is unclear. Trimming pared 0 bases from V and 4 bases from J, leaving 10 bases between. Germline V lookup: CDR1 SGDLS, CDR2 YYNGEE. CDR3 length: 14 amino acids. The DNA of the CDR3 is TGTGCCAGCAGCGTAGCTGGGGAGGGCACTGAAGCTTTCTTT. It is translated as CASSVAGEGTEAFF. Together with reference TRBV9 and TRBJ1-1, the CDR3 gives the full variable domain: DSGVTQTPKHLITATGQRVTLRCSPRSGDLSVYWYQQSLDQGLQFLIQYYNGEERAKGNILERFSAQQFPDLHSELNLSSLELGDSALYFCASSVAGEGTEAFFGQGTRLTVV.

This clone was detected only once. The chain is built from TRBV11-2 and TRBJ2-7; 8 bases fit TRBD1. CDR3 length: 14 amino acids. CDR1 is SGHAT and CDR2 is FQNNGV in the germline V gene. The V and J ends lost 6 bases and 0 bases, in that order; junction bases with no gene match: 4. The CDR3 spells CASRPGGSSYEQYF. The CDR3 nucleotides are TGTGCCAGCAGACCAGGGGGCAGCTCCTACGAGCAGTACTTC.

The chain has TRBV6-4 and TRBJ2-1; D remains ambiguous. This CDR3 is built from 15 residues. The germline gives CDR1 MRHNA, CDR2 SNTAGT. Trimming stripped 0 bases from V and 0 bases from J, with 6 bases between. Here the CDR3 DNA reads TGTGCCAGCAGTGACTCGGGCAGCTCCTACAATGAGCAGTTCTTC. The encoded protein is CASSDSGSSYNEQFF.

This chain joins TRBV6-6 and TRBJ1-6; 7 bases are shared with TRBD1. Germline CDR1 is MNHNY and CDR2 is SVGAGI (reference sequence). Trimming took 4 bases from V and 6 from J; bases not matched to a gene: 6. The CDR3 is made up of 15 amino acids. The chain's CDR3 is CASSSGQRSNSPLHF. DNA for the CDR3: TGTGCCAGCAGTTCGGGACAGCGGAGTAATTCACCCCTCCACTTT.

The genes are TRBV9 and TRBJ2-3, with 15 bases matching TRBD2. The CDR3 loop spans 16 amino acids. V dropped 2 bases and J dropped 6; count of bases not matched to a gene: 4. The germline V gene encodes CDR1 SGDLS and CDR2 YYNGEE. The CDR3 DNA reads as TGTGCCAGCAGCGTTCGGACTAGCGGGGGGGCGGATACGCAGTATTTT. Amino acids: CASSVRTSGGADTQYF.

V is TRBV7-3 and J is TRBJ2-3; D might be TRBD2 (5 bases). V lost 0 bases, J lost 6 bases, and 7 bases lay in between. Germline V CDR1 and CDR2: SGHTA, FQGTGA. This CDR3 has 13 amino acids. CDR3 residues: CASSLTRVDTQYF. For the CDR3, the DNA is TGTGCCAGCAGCTTAACGAGGGTTGATACGCAGTATTTT.